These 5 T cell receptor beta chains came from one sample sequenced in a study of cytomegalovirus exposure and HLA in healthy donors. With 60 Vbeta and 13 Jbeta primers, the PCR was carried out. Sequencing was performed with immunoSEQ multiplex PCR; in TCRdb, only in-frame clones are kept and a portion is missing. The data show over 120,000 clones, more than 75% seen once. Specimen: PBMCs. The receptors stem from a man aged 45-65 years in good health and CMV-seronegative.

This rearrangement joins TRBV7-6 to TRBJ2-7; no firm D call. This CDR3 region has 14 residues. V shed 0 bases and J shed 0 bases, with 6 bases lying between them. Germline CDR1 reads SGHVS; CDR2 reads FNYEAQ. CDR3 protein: CASSLAQLSYEQYF. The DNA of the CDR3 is TGTGCCAGCAGCTTAGCACAGCTCTCCTACGAGCAGTACTTC.

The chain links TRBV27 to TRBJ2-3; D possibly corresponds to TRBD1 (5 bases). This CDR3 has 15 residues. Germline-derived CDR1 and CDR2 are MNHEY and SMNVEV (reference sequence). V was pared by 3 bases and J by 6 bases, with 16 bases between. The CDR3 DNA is TGTGCCAGCAGTTTGGGGCGCTCCTTGGGGGATACGCAGTATTTT. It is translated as CASSLGRSLGDTQYF.

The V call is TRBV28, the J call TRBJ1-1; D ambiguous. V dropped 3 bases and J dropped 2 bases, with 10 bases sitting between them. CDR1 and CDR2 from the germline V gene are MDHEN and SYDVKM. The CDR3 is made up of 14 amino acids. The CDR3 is CASSFIRGNTEAFF. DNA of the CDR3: TGTGCCAGCAGTTTTATCCGGGGTAACACTGAAGCTTTCTTT.

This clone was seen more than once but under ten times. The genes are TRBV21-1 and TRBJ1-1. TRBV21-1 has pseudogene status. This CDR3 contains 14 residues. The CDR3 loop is CASSKEPRNTEAFF. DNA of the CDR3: TGTGCCAGCAGCAAAGAACCGCGTAACACTGAAGCTTTCTTT.

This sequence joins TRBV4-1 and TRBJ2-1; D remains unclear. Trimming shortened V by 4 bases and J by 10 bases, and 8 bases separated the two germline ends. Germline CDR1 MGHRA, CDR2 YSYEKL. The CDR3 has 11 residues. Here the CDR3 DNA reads TGCGCCAGCAGCCTGTTGAGCGAGCAGTTCTTC. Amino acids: CASSLLSEQFF.